A single sample gave rise to the 30 T cell receptor beta chains below, sequenced in a study of blood T cell repertoires in COVID-19. Libraries were prepared by immunoSEQ multiplex PCR; TCRdb keeps only in-frame clonotypes and omits some of them. This sample carries about 68,000 clones, 65% to 90% of them seen once, and the ten largest clones take more than 20%. The sequencing input was peripheral blood. All receptors derive from a man aged 45-65 years with acute or convalescent COVID-19.

The count of this clone is one. The chain employs TRBV6-1 and TRBJ2-5; 8 bases fit TRBD2. With 8 bases clipped from V and 2 bases from J, the junction kept 7 bases outside the gene matches. This CDR3 region has 14 residues. Germline CDR1 MNHNS, CDR2 SASEGT. The CDR3 region has the DNA TGTGCCAGCGGTCGGGGGGGCCCTCAAGAGACCCAGTACTTC. Its protein product is CASGRGGPQETQYF.

The V call is TRBV7-6, the J call TRBJ2-2, with D perhaps TRBD1 (5 bases). Per the germline V gene, CDR1 is SGHVS and CDR2 is FNYEAQ. The V end lost 4 bases, the J end lost 1 base, and 13 bases lay between the germline ends. The CDR3 totals 16 residues. Here the CDR3 DNA reads TGTGCCAGCAGCTCAATAAACACAGGGAACACCGGGGAGCTGTTTTTT. It translates to CASSSINTGNTGELFF.

The chain recombines TRBV7-8 with TRBJ1-3; 7 bases agree with TRBD1. The CDR3 contains 17 residues. Germline assignment: CDR1 SGHVS and CDR2 FQNEAQ. The junction had 13 bases not matched to a gene; V was cut back by 5 bases and J by 3 bases. This CDR3 is CASSPRSRQGGGNTIYF. CDR3 in DNA: TGTGCCAGCAGCCCAAGATCACGACAGGGAGGTGGAAACACCATATATTTT.

The chain links TRBV7-3 to TRBJ2-1; 12 bases line up with TRBD2. Germline V gene sequence: CDR1 SGHTA, CDR2 FQGTGA. V trimming: 0 bases; J trimming: 7 bases; junction bases outside the gene matches: 4. CDR3 length: 16 residues. CDR3 DNA sequence: TGTGCCAGCAGCTTAACCGGACTAGCGGGGATGAATGAGCAGTTCTTC. Translated, it gives CASSLTGLAGMNEQFF.

This clone was seen a handful of times. This chain links TRBV4-1 with TRBJ1-6; tentative D call: TRBD1 (6 bases). Germline values: CDR1 MGHRA, CDR2 YSYEKL. V was pared by 0 bases and J by 7 bases, with 10 bases between. This CDR3 is 15 amino acids long. The CDR3 nucleotides read TGCGCCAGCAGCCAAGAGGGGGCTGACAATTCACCCCTCCACTTT. Its protein product is CASSQEGADNSPLHF.

The chain combines TRBV6-5 with TRBJ2-2; D is undetermined. This CDR3 is 15 amino acids long. Trimming took 1 base from V and 7 from J, leaving 13 bases between them. Germline CDR1 and CDR2: MNHEY and SVGAGI. CDR3 protein: CASSYFGASSGELFF. The CDR3 region has the DNA TGTGCCAGCAGTTACTTCGGAGCGTCGAGCGGGGAGCTGTTTTTT.

Concerning this clone itself: Its ends do not fully match the called genes, so a read error is possible. The rearrangement joins TRBV2 to TRBJ1-2, with 8 positions matching TRBD1. The CDR3 is 14 residues long. CDR1 and CDR2 from the germline V gene are SNHLY and FYNNEI. The CDR3 bases are TGTGCCAGCAGTTTTGAACAGGGGGGTGGATTAGGGGACTTC. Its protein is CASSFEQGGGLGDF.

This clone was observed a single time. The chain's CDR3 is CASSLDVRGLNIQYF. The DNA for the CDR3 is TGCGCCAGCAGCTTGGACGTTAGGGGGCTGAACATTCAGTACTTC. The gene calls are TRBV5-1 and TRBJ2-4; the match to TRBD1 covers 7 bases. V lost 0 bases to trimming and J lost 7 bases; unmatched junction nucleotides: 7. This CDR3 region has 15 residues. Per the germline V gene, CDR1 is SGHRS and CDR2 is YFSETQ. The full variable domain, rest sourced from reference TRBV5-1 and TRBJ2-4, is KAGVTQTPRYLIKTRGQQVTLSCSPISGHRSVSWYQQTPGQGLQFLFEYFSETQRNKGNFPGRFSGRQFSNSRSEMNVSTLELGDSALYLCASSLDVRGLNIQYFGAGTRLSVL.

This chain joins TRBV6-5 and TRBJ2-7, with 9 bases lining up with TRBD1. The CDR3 runs to 15 residues. V shed 5 bases, J shed 0 bases, and the junction held 5 bases outside the gene matches. Germline V CDR1 and CDR2: MNHEY, SVGAGI. This CDR3 reads CASSQTGGSSYEQYV. CDR3 bases: TGTGCCAGCAGTCAGACAGGGGGGAGCTCCTACGAGCAGTACGTC.

The V call is TRBV7-8, the J call TRBJ1-2; 8 nucleotides line up with TRBD1. There are 13 residues in the CDR3. In germline, CDR1 is SGHVS, CDR2 FQNEAQ. V dropped 6 bases and J dropped 8; count of bases not matched to a gene: 8. In nucleotides, the CDR3 is TGTGCCAGCAGTTGGACAGGGAGAGAGGGCTACACCTTC. Encoded protein: CASSWTGREGYTF.

This chain links TRBV5-1 with TRBJ1-5; 7 positions agree with TRBD1. Germline lookup yields CDR1 SGHRS and CDR2 YFSETQ. J was trimmed by 7 bases and V by 0 bases; bases with no gene match: 7. CDR3 length equals 15 residues. CDR3 nucleotide sequence: TGCGCCAGCAGCTTGGTTCCAGGGGGAGAGCAGCCCCAGCATTTT. Protein sequence: CASSLVPGGEQPQHF.

The chain couples TRBV11-2 to TRBJ2-7; D is undetermined. Between the trimmed V and J ends, which lost 5 bases and 6 bases, there was a span of 11 bases. In germline, CDR1 is SGHAT, CDR2 FQNNGV. This CDR3 has 12 amino acids. For the CDR3, the DNA is TGTGCCAGCAGCATGATAGAATCCGAGCAGTACTTC. Amino acids: CASSMIESEQYF.

The chain links TRBV11-2 to TRBJ2-1; 13 bases map to TRBD2. The ends lost 4 bases at V and 4 bases at J; junction bases unmatched: 13. The CDR3 runs to 19 residues. The germline gives CDR1 SGHAT, CDR2 FQNNGV. The chain's CDR3 is CASSSPRGTSGAPYNEQFF. CDR3 in DNA: TGTGCCAGCAGCTCCCCTCGTGGGACTAGCGGGGCCCCATACAATGAGCAGTTCTTC.

The chain carries TRBV5-1 and TRBJ2-3; D is uncertain. Trimming left V 2 bases short and J 2 bases short, with 15 bases between. The CDR3 has 16 amino acids. CDR1 is SGHRS, CDR2 YFSETQ, per germline. This CDR3 is CASSLSWSPTTDTQYF. CDR3 DNA sequence: TGCGCCAGCAGCTTATCATGGTCACCTACCACAGATACGCAGTATTTT.

The chain employs TRBV4-1 and TRBJ2-4; 8 bases are a match to TRBD1. CDR1 and CDR2 from the germline V gene are MGHRA and YSYEKL. This CDR3 is built from 16 residues. Trimming at V came to 1 base and at J to 8 bases, leaving 10 bases not matched to a gene. The CDR3 DNA sequence: TGCGCCAGCAGCCAAGTGGGCAGGGGGCGGTGGGACATTCAGTACTTC. Its translation: CASSQVGRGRWDIQYF.

The chain links TRBV11-2 to TRBJ2-6; 9 bases fit TRBD2. The CDR3 runs to 19 residues. Trimming took 5 bases from V and 3 from J; bases not matched to a gene: 14. The germline gives CDR1 SGHAT, CDR2 FQNNGV. In DNA form, the CDR3 reads TGTGCCAGCAGCGCCGAGGTGGAGGCTAGCGGGGATGGGGCCAACGTCCTGACTTTC. This encodes CASSAEVEASGDGANVLTF.

V and J are TRBV30 and TRBJ1-6, with a tentative D call TRBD1 (5 bases). Germline V CDR1 and CDR2: GTSNPN, SVGIG (reference sequence). The CDR3 covers 16 residues. The V end was cut by 5 bases, the J end by 0 bases, with 14 bases between. The CDR3 nucleotides are TGTGCCTGGGGTAGAACAGGAAGCTCCTATAATTCACCCCTCCACTTT. Amino acids: CAWGRTGSSYNSPLHF.

The count of this clone is one. V and J are TRBV9 and TRBJ2-3; no firm D call. The V and J ends lost 1 base and 4 bases respectively, with 7 bases between them. This CDR3 has 13 residues. Looked up from germline, CDR1 is SGDLS and CDR2 is YYNGEE. The CDR3 sequence is CASSVPSSDTQYF. CDR3 in DNA: TGTGCCAGCAGCGTACCGTCTTCAGATACGCAGTATTTT.

This clone was observed a few times. This rearrangement joins TRBV5-4 to TRBJ2-5, with 8 nucleotides matching TRBD1. CDR1 SGHNT and CDR2 YYREEE come from the germline V gene (reference sequence). This CDR3 contains 15 residues. The V and J ends lost 0 bases and 3 bases, in that order; junction bases with no gene match: 4. The CDR3 coding sequence is TGTGCCAGCAGCTTGGCCACAGGGGGTGAAGAGACCCAGTACTTC. It codes for CASSLATGGEETQYF.

The table lists this clone with a few counts. Other nucleotide sequences from this sample produce the same CDR3. The V and J genes are TRBV12-3 or TRBV12-4 and TRBJ1-5; unclear D gene. V was shortened by 2 bases and J by 5 bases, with 4 bases between the two germline ends. The CDR3 length is 12 residues. The CDR3 bases are TGTGCCAGCAGTTTATCGGATCAGCCCCAGCATTTT. Residues: CASSLSDQPQHF.

This clone was observed at least ten times. The chain employs TRBV5-4 and TRBJ1-6, with TRBD1 matching 10 bases. This CDR3 is built from 14 residues. CDR1 and CDR2 from the germline V gene are SGHNT and YYREEE (reference sequence). Trimming removed 5 bases from V and 10 bases from J; junction bases left unmatched: 6. CDR3 sequence (DNA): TGTGCCAGCAGTTCGGACAGGGGGGGCTCACCCCTCCACTTT. Amino acid sequence: CASSSDRGGSPLHF.

The chain is built from TRBV11-3 and TRBJ2-3, with 9 bases matching TRBD1. The CDR3 sequence is 15 residues long. V gave up 4 bases and J gave up 6 bases; unmatched junction bases: 8. Germline V lookup: CDR1 SGHNT, CDR2 YENEEA. In DNA, the CDR3 is TGTGCCAGCAGCTACACAGGGGGCGCCGAGGATACGCAGTATTTT. As protein: CASSYTGGAEDTQYF.

The V gene is TRBV14, the J gene TRBJ1-6, with a tentative D call TRBD1 (6 bases). CDR1 and CDR2 (germline): SGHDN, FVKESK. V was trimmed by 1 base and J by 6 bases, leaving 10 bases between them. The CDR3 has 15 amino acids. CDR3 residues: CASSQGQGLNSPLHF. In DNA, the CDR3 is TGTGCCAGCAGCCAAGGTCAGGGGCTTAATTCACCCCTCCACTTT. The variable domain in full, with the rest retrieved from reference TRBV14 and TRBJ1-6, is EAGVTQFPSHSVIEKGQTVTLRCDPISGHDNLYWYRRVMGKEIKFLLHFVKESKQDESGMPNNRFLAERTGGTYSTLKVQPAELEDSGVYFCASSQGQGLNSPLHFGNGTRLTVT.

The chain is built from TRBV6-1 and TRBJ1-5, with 9 nucleotides matching TRBD1. V was clipped by 5 bases and J by 4 bases; unmatched bases: 3. Germline V gene data show CDR1 as MNHNS and CDR2 as SASEGT. The CDR3 length is 14 residues. In nucleotides, the CDR3 is TGTGCCAGCAGTTCCGGACAGGGGAATCAGCCCCAGCATTTT. Encoded protein: CASSSGQGNQPQHF.

CDR3 sequence (DNA): TGTGCCAGCAGCCAAGGGGGACTGGGGCATGGGTACGAGCAGTACTTC. It specifies CASSQGGLGHGYEQYF. The chain uses TRBV14 and TRBJ2-7, with D tentatively TRBD2 (6 bases). This CDR3 is built from 16 residues. V gave up 1 base and J gave up 4 bases, with 17 bases separating them. Germline CDR1 is SGHDN and CDR2 is FVKESK.

This sequence joins TRBV3-1 (or the pseudogene TRBV3-2) and TRBJ2-4, with TRBD1 matching 8 bases. CDR1 is LGHDT and CDR2 is YNNKEL in the germline V gene (reference sequence). The CDR3 consists of 12 residues. V was pared by 4 bases and J by 15 bases, with 8 bases of the junction left unmatched. The CDR3 is CASSLNGQGRYF. The CDR3 nucleotides are TGTGCCAGCAGCCTCAACGGACAGGGTCGGTACTTC.

This clone has a handful of counts. The V call is TRBV6-5, the J call TRBJ1-4; TRBD1 matches at 10 bases. Germline lookup yields CDR1 MNHEY and CDR2 SVGAGI. Germline trimming cut 7 bases from V and 4 bases from J; bases unmatched to any gene: 6. This CDR3 is built from 15 residues. CDR3 nucleotides: TGTGCCAGCACCTTGACAGGGGGCAATAATGAAAAACTGTTTTTT. It is translated as CASTLTGGNNEKLFF.

CDR3 in DNA: TGTGCCAGCAGCGACGACTGGGTGGATGAAAAACTGTTTTTT. It is translated as CASSDDWVDEKLFF. V usage is TRBV7-9 and J usage is TRBJ1-4; D gene unclear. Germline loops: CDR1 SEHNR, CDR2 FQNEAQ (reference sequence). V lost 5 bases and J 6 bases, leaving 13 bases between the germline ends. The CDR3 has 14 amino acids.

This chain uses TRBV18 with TRBJ2-5; D may be TRBD2 (6 bases). V gave up 3 bases and J gave up 3 bases, with 14 bases separating them. Germline-derived CDR1 and CDR2 are KGHSH and LQKENI. This CDR3 region has 15 residues. The CDR3 sequence: CASSPGHGGEETQYF. CDR3 sequence (DNA): TGTGCCAGCTCACCCGGCCACGGCGGGGAAGAGACCCAGTACTTC.

The J gene is TRBJ2-7, the V gene TRBV10-3, with TRBD2 matching over 8 bases. There are 16 residues in the CDR3. V shed 2 bases, J shed 6 bases, and the junction held 12 bases outside the gene matches. Germline CDR1 ENHRY, CDR2 SYGVKD. CDR3 DNA sequence: TGTGCCATCAGTGAGGGCCGGACTGGACTAGCTCCCGAGCAGTACTTC. Protein product: CAISEGRTGLAPEQYF.